This is a list of T cell receptor beta chains from one sample in a study of shared clonotypes between healthy human individuals. Profiled with immunoSEQ multiplex PCR; TCRdb holds only in-frame clones, not every one. This table has approximately 720,000 clones, about 91% appearing once. The sequenced sample consisted of naive CD8+ T cells sorted from blood. Every receptor here comes from a man in his thirties or forties in good health. Each CDR3 is given with its conserved first and last residue. A D gene is named only where the DNA matches it firmly. Clone size is not always given. Where it is, it says once, few, many or a class for expanded clones.

clone size: NA
J gene: TRBJ2-7
D gene: TRBD2
V gene: TRBV4-3
CDR3 protein: CASSPGLAGVGEQYF
CDR3 DNA: TGCGCCAGCAGCCCGGGACTAGCGGGAGTCGGCGAGCAGTACTTC

clone size: once
J gene: TRBJ2-1
D gene: NA
V gene: TRBV23-1
CDR3 protein: CASSRVGVITIRTYNEQFF
CDR3 DNA: TGCGCCAGCAGCCGGGTGGGGGTAATTACGATCCGGACCTACAATGAGCAGTTCTTC

clone size: NA
J gene: TRBJ1-2
D gene: NA
V gene: TRBV7-8
CDR3 protein: CASSLSRWDGYGYTF
CDR3 DNA: TGTGCCAGCAGCTTATCCCGATGGGACGGCTATGGCTACACCTTC

clone size: NA
J gene: TRBJ1-3
D gene: NA
V gene: TRBV7-9
CDR3 protein: CASSIQPFSGNTIYF
CDR3 DNA: TGTGCCAGCAGCATACAGCCGTTCTCTGGAAACACCATATATTTT

clone size: NA
J gene: TRBJ2-7
D gene: NA
V gene: TRBV19
CDR3 protein: CASSVYGGYEQYF
CDR3 DNA: TGTGCCAGTAGTGTTTACGGAGGCTACGAGCAGTACTTC

clone size: NA
J gene: TRBJ2-7
D gene: NA
V gene: TRBV21-1
CDR3 protein: CASSKVRGRRDYRGEQYF
CDR3 DNA: TGTGCCAGCAGCAAAGTTCGAGGACGTAGGGACTATAGAGGCGAGCAGTACTTC

clone size: NA
J gene: TRBJ1-1
D gene: NA
V gene: TRBV5-1
CDR3 protein: CASSARGGNTEAFF
CDR3 DNA: TGCGCCAGCAGCGCGAGAGGGGGGAACACTGAAGCTTTCTTT

clone size: once
J gene: TRBJ2-3
D gene: TRBD2
V gene: TRBV28
CDR3 protein: CASSLLSGGSTDTQYF
CDR3 DNA: TGTGCCAGCAGTTTACTTAGCGGGGGGAGCACAGATACGCAGTATTTT

clone size: NA
J gene: TRBJ2-1
D gene: TRBD2
V gene: TRBV27
CDR3 protein: CASRTGTSANNEQFF
CDR3 DNA: TGTGCCAGCAGGACCGGGACTAGCGCCAACAATGAGCAGTTCTTC

clone size: few
J gene: TRBJ2-1
D gene: TRBD1
V gene: TRBV7-9
CDR3 protein: CASSPDRGTPGFF
CDR3 DNA: TGTGCCAGCAGCCCGGACAGGGGCACCCCGGGGTTCTTC

clone size: NA
J gene: TRBJ2-7
D gene: NA
V gene: TRBV10-1
CDR3 protein: CASTQGIYEQYF
CDR3 DNA: TGCGCCAGCACACAGGGTATTTACGAGCAGTACTTC

clone size: NA
J gene: TRBJ2-3
D gene: TRBD2
V gene: TRBV6-6
CDR3 protein: CASSYWTSFSDTQYF
CDR3 DNA: TGTGCCAGCAGTTACTGGACTAGTTTTTCAGATACGCAGTATTTT

clone size: NA
J gene: TRBJ2-7
D gene: TRBD1
V gene: TRBV4-1
CDR3 protein: CASSQVAGGFYEQYF
CDR3 DNA: TGCGCCAGCAGCCAAGTTGCAGGGGGCTTCTACGAGCAGTACTTC

clone size: NA
J gene: TRBJ2-6
D gene: NA
V gene: TRBV27
CDR3 protein: CASSSTVGANVLTF
CDR3 DNA: TGTGCCAGCAGTTCGACAGTAGGGGCCAACGTCCTGACTTTC

clone size: NA
J gene: TRBJ2-1
D gene: TRBD2
V gene: TRBV7-9
CDR3 protein: CASSSRTSGRAGNNEQFF
CDR3 DNA: TGTGCCAGCAGCTCTCGGACTAGCGGGAGGGCCGGAAACAATGAGCAGTTCTTC

clone size: NA
J gene: TRBJ2-1
D gene: NA
V gene: TRBV4-1
CDR3 protein: CASSQAPLGSDEQFF
CDR3 DNA: TGCGCCAGCAGCCAAGCGCCCCTCGGGAGCGATGAGCAGTTCTTC

clone size: NA
J gene: TRBJ2-3
D gene: NA
V gene: TRBV9
CDR3 protein: CASSVEDYLGGTDTQYF
CDR3 DNA: TGTGCCAGCAGCGTAGAGGACTATCTTGGGGGGACAGATACGCAGTATTTT

clone size: NA
J gene: TRBJ2-7
D gene: TRBD1
V gene: TRBV19
CDR3 protein: CASSPRTGSSYEQYF
CDR3 DNA: TGTGCCAGTAGCCCGAGGACAGGATCCTCCTACGAGCAGTACTTC

clone size: NA
J gene: TRBJ2-1
D gene: NA
V gene: TRBV29-1
CDR3 protein: CSVVPVVQNEQFF
CDR3 DNA: TGCAGCGTTGTTCCGGTTGTCCAGAATGAGCAGTTCTTC

clone size: NA
J gene: TRBJ2-7
D gene: TRBD2
V gene: TRBV19
CDR3 protein: CASRGTSGYEQYF
CDR3 DNA: TGTGCCAGTAGAGGGACTAGCGGCTACGAGCAGTACTTC

clone size: once
J gene: TRBJ2-3
D gene: NA
V gene: TRBV5-8
CDR3 protein: CASSSGSSGTDTQYF
CDR3 DNA: TGTGCCAGCAGTTCCGGGTCCTCGGGGACAGATACGCAGTATTTT

clone size: NA
J gene: TRBJ2-1
D gene: TRBD1
V gene: TRBV7-9
CDR3 protein: CASRGQGARAYNEQFF
CDR3 DNA: TGTGCCAGCAGGGGACAGGGGGCTAGGGCCTACAATGAGCAGTTCTTC

clone size: NA
J gene: TRBJ1-4
D gene: TRBD1
V gene: TRBV7-6
CDR3 protein: CASSLDRGLGREKLFF
CDR3 DNA: TGTGCCAGCAGCTTAGACAGGGGGCTCGGACGGGAAAAACTGTTTTTT

clone size: NA
J gene: TRBJ1-2
D gene: NA
V gene: TRBV29-1
CDR3 protein: CSVVILDDGYTF
CDR3 DNA: TGCAGCGTTGTTATACTGGATGATGGCTACACCTTC

clone size: NA
J gene: TRBJ2-6
D gene: NA
V gene: TRBV2
CDR3 protein: CASREDNSGANVLTF
CDR3 DNA: TGTGCCAGCAGAGAAGACAACTCTGGGGCCAACGTCCTGACTTTC

clone size: NA
J gene: TRBJ2-5
D gene: NA
V gene: TRBV10-2
CDR3 protein: CASSGDRMETQYF
CDR3 DNA: TGCGCCAGCAGTGGTGACAGGATGGAGACCCAGTACTTC

clone size: NA
J gene: TRBJ2-1
D gene: NA
V gene: TRBV27
CDR3 protein: CASRDNPSSYNEQFF
CDR3 DNA: TGTGCCAGCAGAGACAACCCCTCCTCCTACAATGAGCAGTTCTTC

clone size: NA
J gene: TRBJ2-7
D gene: NA
V gene: TRBV7-8
CDR3 protein: CASSREKEPAYEQYF
CDR3 DNA: TGTGCCAGCAGCCGAGAAAAGGAGCCCGCCTACGAGCAGTACTTC

clone size: NA
J gene: TRBJ2-1
D gene: TRBD2
V gene: TRBV23-1
CDR3 protein: CASSQWFLRGGRYNEQFF
CDR3 DNA: TGCGCCAGCAGTCAATGGTTTTTACGAGGCGGGAGGTACAATGAGCAGTTCTTC

clone size: NA
J gene: TRBJ2-3
D gene: TRBD1
V gene: TRBV29-1
CDR3 protein: CSVEQGVPTDTQYF
CDR3 DNA: TGCAGCGTTGAACAGGGGGTCCCCACAGATACGCAGTATTTT

clone size: NA
J gene: TRBJ2-7
D gene: TRBD1
V gene: TRBV19
CDR3 protein: CASSLTGNSYEQYF
CDR3 DNA: TGTGCCAGTAGTTTGACAGGGAACTCCTACGAGCAGTACTTC

clone size: once
J gene: TRBJ1-1
D gene: NA
V gene: TRBV5-4
CDR3 protein: CASSYEGGGTEAFF
CDR3 DNA: TGTGCCAGCAGCTATGAAGGGGGGGGGACTGAAGCTTTCTTT

clone size: NA
J gene: TRBJ2-7
D gene: NA
V gene: TRBV7-9
CDR3 protein: CASSFSSYEQYF
CDR3 DNA: TGTGCCAGCAGCTTTAGCTCCTACGAGCAGTACTTC

clone size: NA
J gene: TRBJ2-4
D gene: TRBD2
V gene: TRBV2
CDR3 protein: CASSVIAGGDIQYF
CDR3 DNA: TGTGCCAGCAGTGTAATAGCGGGAGGGGACATTCAGTACTTC

clone size: once
J gene: TRBJ2-1
D gene: TRBD1
V gene: TRBV20-1
CDR3 protein: CSAAQGNEQFF
CDR3 DNA: TGCAGTGCTGCACAGGGGAATGAGCAGTTCTTC

clone size: NA
J gene: TRBJ2-1
D gene: TRBD2
V gene: TRBV5-6
CDR3 protein: CASSSLASGSNEQFF
CDR3 DNA: TGTGCCAGCAGCTCCCTGGCTAGCGGGAGCAATGAGCAGTTCTTC

clone size: NA
J gene: TRBJ2-1
D gene: NA
V gene: TRBV5-5
CDR3 protein: CASSLAFNEQFF
CDR3 DNA: TGTGCCAGCAGCTTGGCCTTCAATGAGCAGTTCTTC

clone size: NA
J gene: TRBJ1-5
D gene: NA
V gene: TRBV2
CDR3 protein: CASGQRAGSNQPQHF
CDR3 DNA: TGTGCCAGCGGCCAGAGGGCCGGGAGCAATCAGCCCCAGCATTTT

clone size: NA
J gene: TRBJ2-7
D gene: TRBD2
V gene: TRBV19
CDR3 protein: CASSPLAGEGNEQYF
CDR3 DNA: TGTGCCAGTAGTCCCTTAGCGGGAGAGGGAAACGAGCAGTACTTC

clone size: NA
J gene: TRBJ2-2
D gene: TRBD1
V gene: TRBV18
CDR3 protein: CASSSAGGTGELFF
CDR3 DNA: TGTGCCAGCTCATCAGCAGGGGGCACCGGGGAGCTGTTTTTT

clone size: NA
J gene: TRBJ2-2
D gene: TRBD2
V gene: TRBV27
CDR3 protein: CASSLRAGGRTGELFF
CDR3 DNA: TGTGCCAGCAGTTTAAGGGCGGGAGGGAGGACCGGGGAGCTGTTTTTT

clone size: NA
J gene: TRBJ1-2
D gene: NA
V gene: TRBV9
CDR3 protein: CASRDNDYGYTF
CDR3 DNA: TGTGCCAGCAGGGACAACGACTATGGCTACACCTTC

clone size: NA
J gene: TRBJ2-3
D gene: TRBD1
V gene: TRBV7-7
CDR3 protein: CASSLGDRGVTIDTQYF
CDR3 DNA: TGTGCCAGCAGCTTAGGAGACAGGGGCGTCACTATAGATACGCAGTATTTT

clone size: NA
J gene: TRBJ1-1
D gene: NA
V gene: TRBV9
CDR3 protein: CASSVEQGNTEAFF
CDR3 DNA: TGTGCCAGCAGCGTAGAGCAGGGCAACACTGAAGCTTTCTTT

clone size: few
J gene: TRBJ1-3
D gene: NA
V gene: TRBV7-9
CDR3 protein: CASSPPGGGVSGNTIYF
CDR3 DNA: TGTGCCAGCAGCCCACCCGGGGGCGGGGTCTCTGGAAACACCATATATTTT

clone size: NA
J gene: TRBJ1-1
D gene: NA
V gene: TRBV11-2
CDR3 protein: CASSLNYENTEAFF
CDR3 DNA: TGTGCCAGCAGCTTAAATTATGAGAACACTGAAGCTTTCTTT

clone size: NA
J gene: TRBJ2-1
D gene: NA
V gene: TRBV9
CDR3 protein: CASSVGGGAYNEQFF
CDR3 DNA: TGTGCCAGCAGCGTAGGGGGCGGGGCCTACAATGAGCAGTTCTTC

clone size: NA
J gene: TRBJ2-3
D gene: TRBD2
V gene: TRBV14
CDR3 protein: CASSQHSGLAGDTQYF
CDR3 DNA: TGTGCCAGCAGCCAGCACTCTGGGCTAGCGGGAGATACGCAGTATTTT

clone size: NA
J gene: TRBJ2-1
D gene: TRBD2
V gene: TRBV9
CDR3 protein: CASSVGLAGGGEQFF
CDR3 DNA: TGTGCCAGCAGCGTAGGACTAGCGGGAGGGGGTGAGCAGTTCTTC

clone size: NA
J gene: TRBJ1-5
D gene: NA
V gene: TRBV7-9
CDR3 protein: CASSLDGRHQPQHF
CDR3 DNA: TGTGCCAGCAGCTTAGACGGGAGGCATCAGCCCCAGCATTTT

clone size: NA
J gene: TRBJ2-7
D gene: NA
V gene: TRBV7-6
CDR3 protein: CASSMEPGHTYEQYF
CDR3 DNA: TGTGCCAGCAGCATGGAACCGGGACACACCTACGAGCAGTACTTC

clone size: NA
J gene: TRBJ2-3
D gene: NA
V gene: TRBV29-1
CDR3 protein: CSVSGLNQDTQYF
CDR3 DNA: TGCAGCGTCTCCGGACTAAATCAAGATACGCAGTATTTT

clone size: once
J gene: TRBJ1-5
D gene: NA
V gene: TRBV27
CDR3 protein: CASSLGRGNQPQHF
CDR3 DNA: TGTGCCAGCAGTTTAGGACGGGGCAATCAGCCCCAGCATTTT

clone size: NA
J gene: TRBJ1-4
D gene: TRBD1
V gene: TRBV4-1
CDR3 protein: CASSQGESTGQGFEKLFF
CDR3 DNA: TGCGCCAGCAGCCAGGGAGAATCCACGGGACAGGGGTTTGAAAAACTGTTTTTT